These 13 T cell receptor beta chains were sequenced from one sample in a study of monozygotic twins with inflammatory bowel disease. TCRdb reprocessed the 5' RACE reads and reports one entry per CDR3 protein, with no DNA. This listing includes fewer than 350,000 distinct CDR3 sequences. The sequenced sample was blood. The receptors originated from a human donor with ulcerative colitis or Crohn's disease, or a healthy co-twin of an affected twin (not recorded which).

CDR3 in amino acids: CASSTWGNYGYTF. The chain recombines TRBV13 with TRBJ1-2. This CDR3 contains 13 residues. Looked up from germline, CDR1 is PRHDT and CDR2 is FYEKMQ (reference sequence).

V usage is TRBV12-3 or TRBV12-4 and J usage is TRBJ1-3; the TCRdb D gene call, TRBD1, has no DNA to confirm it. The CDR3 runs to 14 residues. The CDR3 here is CASRGTSAGNTIYF.

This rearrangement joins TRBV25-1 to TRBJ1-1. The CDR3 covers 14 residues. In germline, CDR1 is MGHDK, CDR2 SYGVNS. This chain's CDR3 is CASMDGPWGTEAFF.

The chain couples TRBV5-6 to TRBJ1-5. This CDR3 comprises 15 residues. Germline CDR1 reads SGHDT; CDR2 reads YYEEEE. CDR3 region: CTSSLGATLDQPQHF.

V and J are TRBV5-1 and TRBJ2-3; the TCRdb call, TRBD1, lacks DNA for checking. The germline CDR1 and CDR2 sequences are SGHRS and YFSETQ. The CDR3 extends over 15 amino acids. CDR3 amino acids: CASSTPDPGPDTQYF.

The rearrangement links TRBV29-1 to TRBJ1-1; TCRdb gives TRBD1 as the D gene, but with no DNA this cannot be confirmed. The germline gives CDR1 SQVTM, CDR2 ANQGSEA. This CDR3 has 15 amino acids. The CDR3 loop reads CSAGWVQGTGTEAFF.

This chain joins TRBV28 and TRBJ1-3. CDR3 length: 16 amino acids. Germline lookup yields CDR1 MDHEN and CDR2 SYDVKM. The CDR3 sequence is CASSFSATTSGNTIYF.

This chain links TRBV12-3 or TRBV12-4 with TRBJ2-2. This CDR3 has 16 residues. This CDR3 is CASSFVRSGNTGELFF.

CDR3: CASQAGGTYEQYF. This chain joins TRBV5-4 and TRBJ2-7; TCRdb selects TRBD2, and the lack of DNA leaves this call unchecked. Germline V gene lookup returns CDR1 SGHNT and CDR2 YYREEE (reference sequence). This CDR3 comprises 13 residues.

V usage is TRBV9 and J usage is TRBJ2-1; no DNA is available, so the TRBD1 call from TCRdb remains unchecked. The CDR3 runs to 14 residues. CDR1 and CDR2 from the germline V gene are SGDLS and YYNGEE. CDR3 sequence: CASSVDRGIDEQFF.

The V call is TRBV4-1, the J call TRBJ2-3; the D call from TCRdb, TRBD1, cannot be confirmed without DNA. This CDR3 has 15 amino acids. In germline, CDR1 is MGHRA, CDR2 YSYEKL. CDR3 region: CASSRQGASTDTQYF.

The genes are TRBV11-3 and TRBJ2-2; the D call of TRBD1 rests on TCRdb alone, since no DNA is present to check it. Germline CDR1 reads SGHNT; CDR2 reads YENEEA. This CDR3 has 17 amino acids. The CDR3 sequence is CASSPSVQGKGTGELFF.

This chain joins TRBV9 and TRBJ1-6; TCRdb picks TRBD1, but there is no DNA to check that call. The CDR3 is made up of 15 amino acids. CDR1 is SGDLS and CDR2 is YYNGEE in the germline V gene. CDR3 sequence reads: CASSTRTGWDSPLHF.